The TCR beta chain under discussion was sequenced for a study of shared clonotypes between healthy human individuals. As for the study in general: Aged 18 to 49, the donors were two women and a few men. Study-level findings and limits: Sharing of clonotypes among donors was expected to vary with sequencing depth.

Comments on this clone: Its antigen is as yet unknown.

The CDR3 loop spans 17 amino acids. V gave up 5 bases and J gave up 0 bases, with 14 bases separating them. Germline assignment: CDR1 KGHSH and CDR2 LQKENI. Donors comprised healthy HIV-negative adults lacking recent acute infections or vaccinations. At deep level, the assay was performed. TCRdb keeps only in-frame clones here, not all; method: immunoSEQ multiplex PCR. The data contain about half a million clones, roughly 83% of them singletons. This sequence originates from a woman in her thirties or forties in good health. Some clones in this sample may be carry-over from other donors' samples. Sample: PBMCs. The genes are TRBV18 and TRBJ2-6; no clear D gene. The DNA for the CDR3 is TGTGCCAGCTCAACACGGGTCTTTCACTCTGGGGCCAACGTCCTGACTTTC. It specifies CASSTRVFHSGANVLTF. The complete variable domain, with remaining parts taken from reference TRBV18 and TRBJ2-6, reads NAGVMQNPRHLVRRRGQEARLRCSPMKGHSHVYWYRQLPEEGLKFMVYLQKENIIDESGMPKERFSAEFPKEGPSILRIQQVVRGDSAAYFCASSTRVFHSGANVLTFGAGSRLTVL.